These 19 T cell receptor beta chains share one sample of origin, sequenced in a study of CD8 T cells in Susac syndrome. The RNA input was roughly 0.45 to 1 ug, and it was reverse transcribed with random hexamers. One entry per CDR3 protein results from TCRdb running MiXCR on the immunoSEQ multiplex PCR reads. In the table there are around 200,000 distinct CDR3 sequences, approximately 90% of which are singletons. The sample comprised CD8+ T cells from PBMCs. The receptors here all came from a human donor with multiple sclerosis.

This chain uses TRBV10-3 with TRBJ2-7; D could derive from TRBD1 or TRBD2 (5 bases each). The CDR3 sequence is 12 residues long. Germline lookup yields CDR1 ENHRY and CDR2 SYGVKD. V was shortened by 8 bases and J by 6 bases, with 14 bases between the two germline ends. This CDR3 reads CAIGEPRGEQYF. CDR3 in DNA: TGTGCCATCGGGGAGCCGAGGGGCGAGCAGTACTTC.

V and J are TRBV20-1 and TRBJ1-4; D gene ambiguous. Germline loops: CDR1 DFQATT, CDR2 SNEGSKA (reference sequence). This CDR3 has 16 residues. Trimming pared 5 bases from V and 0 bases from J, leaving 16 bases between. The CDR3 coding sequence is TGCAGTGCTCGGGAGACCCATACAGCAACTAATGAAAAACTGTTTTTT. It specifies CSARETHTATNEKLFF.

This chain joins TRBV20-1 and TRBJ2-1; 12 nucleotides line up with TRBD2. There are 13 residues in the CDR3. Looked up from germline, CDR1 is DFQATT and CDR2 is SNEGSKA (reference sequence). V shed 5 bases, J shed 9 bases, and the junction held 5 bases outside the gene matches. The CDR3 DNA is TGCAGTGCTCGACTAGCGGGAGTTCTTGAGCAGTTCTTC. Protein sequence: CSARLAGVLEQFF.

The chain has TRBV12-3 or TRBV12-4 and TRBJ2-1, with 7 bases that match TRBD1. The CDR3 length is 15 residues. V gave up 3 bases and J gave up 7 bases; unmatched junction bases: 9. The CDR3 reads CASSFLSGQINEQFF. The CDR3 DNA follows: TGTGCCAGCAGTTTTCTGTCGGGACAGATAAATGAGCAGTTCTTC.

The genes are TRBV5-1 and TRBJ2-1; tentative D call: TRBD1 (5 bases). CDR3 length: 14 residues. The V end lost 5 bases, the J end lost 5 bases, and 14 bases lay between the germline ends. The germline CDR1 and CDR2 sequences are SGHRS and YFSETQ. The CDR3 loop reads CASRTRQWDNEQFF. The CDR3 nucleotides read TGCGCCAGCAGGACGCGACAGTGGGACAATGAGCAGTTCTTC.

This clonotype came up once. The J gene is TRBJ2-5, the V gene TRBV20-1; D is perhaps TRBD2 (7 bases). This CDR3 spans 14 amino acids. Germline CDR1 reads DFQATT; CDR2 reads SNEGSKA (reference sequence). Trimming removed 0 bases from V and 5 bases from J, with 13 bases in between. For the CDR3, the DNA is TGCAGTGCTAGAGATGGGGGGGCCGAGGAGACCCAGTACTTC. It specifies CSARDGGAEETQYF.

This chain uses TRBV6-1 with TRBJ2-3; D may match TRBD1 or TRBD2 (5 bases each). This CDR3 is built from 13 residues. The V gene lost 4 bases and the J gene lost 10 bases, with 15 bases spanning the gap. Germline V CDR1 and CDR2: MNHNS, SASEGT. The CDR3 spells CASSGWDRRPQYF. The CDR3 bases are TGTGCCAGCAGTGGTTGGGACCGGCGCCCGCAGTATTTT.

DNA for the CDR3: TGTGCCAGCAGCCAAGAAGATTTTAGAATGCACAATGAGCAGTTCTTC. The encoded protein is CASSQEDFRMHNEQFF. The V and J genes are TRBV3-1 and TRBJ2-1; no reliable D call. In germline, CDR1 is LGHDT, CDR2 YNNKEL (reference sequence). With 0 bases removed from V and 5 bases from J, the gap between germline ends came to 14 bases. The CDR3 loop spans 16 amino acids.

The chain uses TRBV19 and TRBJ1-1; possible D gene TRBD1, 5 bases. CDR1 and CDR2 from the germline V gene are LNHDA and SQIVND (reference sequence). The CDR3 covers 15 residues. The V end lost 5 bases, the J end lost 1 base, and 14 bases lay between the germline ends. The CDR3 DNA reads as TGTGCCAGTAGTGATGAAGGTCAGGGGAACACTGAAGCTTTCTTT. Translating gives CASSDEGQGNTEAFF.

The chain uses TRBV27 and TRBJ1-1; D gene ambiguous. This CDR3 contains 15 residues. Germline-derived CDR1 and CDR2 are MNHEY and SMNVEV (reference sequence). Trimming removed 5 bases from V and 3 bases from J, with 16 bases in between. CDR3 coding DNA: TGTGCCAGCAGTCAAACAGCGGCGGGGTACACTGAAGCTTTCTTT. Translation gives CASSQTAAGYTEAFF.

CDR3 DNA sequence: TGTGCCAGTAGTACAGGGTTTGGGACTGAAGCTTTCTTT. It yields the protein CASSTGFGTEAFF. The rearrangement joins TRBV19 to TRBJ1-1, with TRBD1 as a possible D gene (5 bases). With 4 bases removed from V and 5 bases from J, the gap between germline ends came to 11 bases. CDR3 length equals 13 residues. Looked up from germline, CDR1 is LNHDA and CDR2 is SQIVND (reference sequence).

This clonotype was detected once. This chain joins TRBV10-3 and TRBJ1-1; tentatively, D is TRBD1 (6 bases). The CDR3 spans 12 residues. Germline assignment: CDR1 ENHRY and CDR2 SYGVKD. Deletions cut 6 bases from V and 3 bases from J, with 8 bases between. For the CDR3, the DNA is TGTGCCATCAGACAGGGTGACACTGAAGCTTTCTTT. Amino acid sequence: CAIRQGDTEAFF.

The J gene is TRBJ1-1, the V gene TRBV6-6, with D perhaps matching TRBD1 (5 bases). Trimming pared 2 bases from V and 4 bases from J, leaving 11 bases between. Germline CDR1 is MNHNY and CDR2 is SVGAGI (reference sequence). CDR3 length: 14 amino acids. The CDR3 sequence: CASSYGGRGTEAFF. The CDR3 DNA sequence: TGTGCCAGCAGTTACGGAGGGAGGGGCACTGAAGCTTTCTTT.

CDR3 sequence reads: CASSLGGRAAETQYF. The CDR3 bases are TGTGCCAGCAGCTTGGGGGGGAGGGCGGCAGAGACCCAGTACTTC. The chain combines TRBV13 with TRBJ2-5; 7 bases match TRBD2. The germline V gene has CDR1 PRHDT and CDR2 FYEKMQ (reference sequence). The CDR3 totals 15 residues. The V segment lost 3 bases and the J segment 4 bases; nucleotides outside the gene matches: 8.

The CDR3 reads CASSLTGTVGELFF. CDR3 coding DNA: TGTGCCAGTAGTCTGACAGGGACAGTCGGGGAGCTGTTTTTT. The chain is built from TRBV19 and TRBJ2-2; 7 bases line up with TRBD1. The CDR3 has 14 amino acids. After removal of 5 bases from V and 7 bases from J, the junction contained 7 bases not matched to a gene. The V gene's germline CDR1 is LNHDA and CDR2 SQIVND (reference sequence).

V and J are TRBV4-3 and TRBJ2-1; 8 bases are a match to TRBD2. The CDR3 loop spans 18 amino acids. The V segment lost 4 bases and the J segment 4 bases; nucleotides outside the gene matches: 15. Germline V gene lookup returns CDR1 LGHNA and CDR2 YSLEER. CDR3 loop: CASSLQGIESGSYNEQFF. DNA of the CDR3: TGCGCCAGCAGCCTCCAGGGCATAGAAAGCGGGAGTTACAATGAGCAGTTCTTC.

This chain uses TRBV9 with TRBJ2-1, with 9 positions matching TRBD2. Per germline, CDR1 SGDLS and CDR2 YYNGEE. The CDR3 is 15 residues long. The V segment lost 1 base and the J segment 3 bases; nucleotides outside the gene matches: 2. DNA of the CDR3: TGTGCCAGCAGCGTATCTAGCGGGATCTACAATGAGCAGTTCTTC. Its protein is CASSVSSGIYNEQFF.

A single count supports this clonotype. The chain couples TRBV24-1 to TRBJ2-1; 7 bases are shared with TRBD1. The CDR3 extends over 13 amino acids. The germline V gene encodes CDR1 KGHDR and CDR2 SFDVKD. Trimming removed 4 bases from V and 9 bases from J; junction bases left unmatched: 5. CDR3 DNA: TGTGCCACCAGTGAGTCGACAGGGACTGAGCAGTTCTTC. It specifies CATSESTGTEQFF.

The chain carries TRBV30 and TRBJ2-1; tentative D call: TRBD1 (6 bases). Germline V CDR1 and CDR2: GTSNPN, SVGIG (reference sequence). Deletions cut 3 bases from V and 2 bases from J, with 14 bases between. The CDR3 is made up of 15 amino acids. The CDR3 coding sequence is TGTGCCTGGAGCGCCGGAGCAGGGGCCTACAATGAGCAGTTCTTC. Translating it yields CAWSAGAGAYNEQFF.